This TCR beta chain appears in the sequencing data of a study of T cell responses to AZD1222 COVID-19 vaccine. Profiling relied on immunoSEQ multiplex PCR, and the TCRdb table lists in-frame clones only, not all of them. Among 70,000 to 85,000 clones listed, about 80% were seen once. This clone has more than one count but fewer than ten. What it recognizes is unknown. Findings and caveats of the study: Targeting of unmutated variant regions was reportedly seen in nearly half of spike-specific TCRs. White British ancestry dominated among donors, who included more females, and clonal diversity was possibly underestimated. Every sample of the repertoires postdated the peak T cell response.

V was cut by 5 bases and J by 7 bases, with 12 bases left in between. The V gene's germline CDR1 is DFQATT and CDR2 SNEGSKA (reference sequence). CDR3 length equals 11 residues. The sample was peripheral blood, taken 28 days after the second AZD1222 dose. The origin of this receptor is an adult who received the AZD1222 COVID-19 vaccine. The V and J genes are TRBV20-1 and TRBJ2-7; D is undetermined. In nucleotides, the CDR3 is TGCAGTGCTCCCATTCTGGGGGAGCAGTACTTC. Translating it yields CSAPILGEQYF.